This is a list of T cell receptor beta chains from one sample in a study of cytomegalovirus exposure and HLA in healthy donors. Libraries were prepared by immunoSEQ multiplex PCR; TCRdb keeps only in-frame clonotypes and omits some of them. The sample holds some 96,000 clones, under 65% seen once. Sequenced material: PBMCs. The receptors were sampled from a man in his fifties or sixties in good health and CMV-seronegative. Each CDR3 is given with its conserved first and last residue. D genes are given only for firm matches. Clone sizes are given selectively: once, few, many, or a class where the clone is expanded.

V gene: TRBV5-1
clone size: NA
D gene: TRBD2
J gene: TRBJ2-5
CDR3 protein: CASRQLAGVKEETQYF
CDR3 DNA: TGCGCCAGCAGACAACTAGCGGGAGTCAAGGAAGAGACCCAGTACTTC

V gene: TRBV5-1
clone size: NA
D gene: TRBD1
J gene: TRBJ2-1
CDR3 protein: CASSLAGGQGDNEQFF
CDR3 DNA: TGCGCCAGCAGCTTGGCTGGGGGACAGGGAGACAATGAGCAGTTCTTC

V gene: TRBV7-2
clone size: NA
D gene: NA
J gene: TRBJ2-3
CDR3 protein: CASSSGQSTDTQYF
CDR3 DNA: TGTGCCAGCAGCTCCGGACAGAGCACAGATACGCAGTATTTT

V gene: TRBV27
clone size: once
D gene: TRBD1
J gene: TRBJ2-5
CDR3 protein: CASRPGQIQETQYF
CDR3 DNA: TGTGCCAGCAGACCGGGACAGATACAAGAGACCCAGTACTTC

V gene: TRBV29-1
clone size: NA
D gene: TRBD1
J gene: TRBJ1-4
CDR3 protein: CSVSYRGRGEKLFF
CDR3 DNA: TGCAGCGTTTCATACAGGGGGCGAGGTGAAAAACTGTTTTTT

V gene: TRBV28
clone size: once
D gene: NA
J gene: TRBJ2-1
CDR3 protein: CATGGWDNEQFF
CDR3 DNA: TGTGCCACCGGAGGGTGGGACAATGAGCAGTTCTTC

V gene: TRBV29-1
clone size: NA
D gene: TRBD1
J gene: TRBJ1-2
CDR3 protein: CSVRDRDSYGYTF
CDR3 DNA: TGCAGCGTCCGGGACAGGGATTCCTATGGCTACACCTTC

V gene: TRBV6-6
clone size: NA
D gene: NA
J gene: TRBJ1-5
CDR3 protein: CASIQGSGNQPQHF
CDR3 DNA: TGTGCCAGCATCCAGGGTTCGGGCAATCAGCCCCAGCATTTT

V gene: TRBV28
clone size: NA
D gene: NA
J gene: TRBJ2-7
CDR3 protein: CASSLAGLLSEQYF
CDR3 DNA: TGTGCCAGCAGTTTAGCGGGACTCCTATCCGAGCAGTACTTC

V gene: TRBV5-1
clone size: NA
D gene: TRBD2
J gene: TRBJ2-3
CDR3 protein: CASSSGLADSTDTQYF
CDR3 DNA: TGCGCCAGCAGCTCGGGACTAGCGGATAGCACAGATACGCAGTATTTT

V gene: TRBV6-5
clone size: NA
D gene: TRBD1
J gene: TRBJ1-6
CDR3 protein: CASSYSTGGNSPLHF
CDR3 DNA: TGTGCCAGCAGTTACTCGACAGGGGGTAATTCACCCCTCCACTTT

V gene: TRBV11-3
clone size: NA
D gene: TRBD2
J gene: TRBJ2-1
CDR3 protein: CASSRPGTSYNEQFF
CDR3 DNA: TGTGCCAGCAGCCGTCCCGGGACTAGCTACAATGAGCAGTTCTTC

V gene: TRBV5-6
clone size: NA
D gene: TRBD2
J gene: TRBJ2-1
CDR3 protein: CASSLTGLAGVQFF
CDR3 DNA: TGTGCCAGCAGCTTAACGGGACTAGCGGGCGTGCAGTTCTTC

V gene: TRBV4-1
clone size: NA
D gene: NA
J gene: TRBJ2-7
CDR3 protein: CASSQVVLPQIYEQYF
CDR3 DNA: TGCGCCAGCAGCCAAGTTGTCCTTCCTCAGATCTACGAGCAGTACTTC

V gene: TRBV7-3
clone size: few
D gene: NA
J gene: TRBJ2-5
CDR3 protein: CASSVGVGETQYF
CDR3 DNA: TGTGCCAGCAGCGTAGGGGTGGGAGAGACCCAGTACTTC

V gene: TRBV2
clone size: NA
D gene: TRBD2
J gene: TRBJ2-3
CDR3 protein: CASTKLAEPISKADTQYF
CDR3 DNA: TGTGCCAGCACTAAGCTAGCGGAACCTATTAGTAAGGCAGATACGCAGTATTTT

V gene: TRBV2
clone size: many
D gene: TRBD2
J gene: TRBJ2-5
CDR3 protein: CASSTSGGETQYF
CDR3 DNA: TGTGCCAGCAGCACTAGCGGGGGGGAGACCCAGTACTTC

V gene: TRBV6-5
clone size: once
D gene: NA
J gene: TRBJ1-2
CDR3 protein: CASSYPTGRGYTF
CDR3 DNA: TGTGCCAGCAGTTACCCAACGGGGAGAGGCTACACCTTC

V gene: TRBV15
clone size: NA
D gene: TRBD2
J gene: TRBJ2-1
CDR3 protein: CATSSRAGGPGEQFF
CDR3 DNA: TGTGCCACCAGCAGCCGTGCGGGAGGGCCCGGTGAGCAGTTCTTC

V gene: TRBV6-6
clone size: NA
D gene: NA
J gene: TRBJ1-5
CDR3 protein: CASSYRGINQPQHF
CDR3 DNA: TGTGCCAGCAGTTATAGGGGGATCAATCAGCCCCAGCATTTT

V gene: TRBV2
clone size: NA
D gene: NA
J gene: TRBJ2-3
CDR3 protein: CASNDIPTARRTDTQYF
CDR3 DNA: TGTGCCAGCAATGATATCCCGACAGCGAGGCGGACAGATACGCAGTATTTT

V gene: TRBV5-4
clone size: NA
D gene: TRBD2
J gene: TRBJ2-5
CDR3 protein: CASSRVGTSGSQTQYF
CDR3 DNA: TGTGCCAGCAGCCGTGTTGGGACTAGCGGGAGTCAGACCCAGTACTTC

V gene: TRBV27
clone size: few
D gene: TRBD2
J gene: TRBJ2-1
CDR3 protein: CASSFLAGGNNEQFF
CDR3 DNA: TGTGCCAGCAGTTTCCTAGCGGGAGGTAACAATGAGCAGTTCTTC

V gene: TRBV10-3
clone size: NA
D gene: NA
J gene: TRBJ1-5
CDR3 protein: CAISAGNNNQPQHF
CDR3 DNA: TGTGCCATCAGTGCCGGGAACAACAATCAGCCCCAGCATTTT

V gene: TRBV30
clone size: NA
D gene: NA
J gene: TRBJ2-3
CDR3 protein: CAWKKGSKGTDTQYF
CDR3 DNA: TGTGCCTGGAAAAAGGGTTCCAAGGGGACAGATACGCAGTATTTT

V gene: TRBV21-1
clone size: few
D gene: NA
J gene: TRBJ2-1
CDR3 protein: CASSTGYRGPLRYNEQFF
CDR3 DNA: TGTGCCAGCAGCACAGGTTACAGGGGACCTCTCCGTTACAATGAGCAGTTCTTC

V gene: TRBV5-4
clone size: few
D gene: NA
J gene: TRBJ1-4
CDR3 protein: CASSQGAMGEKLFF
CDR3 DNA: TGCGCCAGCAGCCAAGGGGCGATGGGTGAAAAACTGTTTTTT

V gene: TRBV5-6
clone size: NA
D gene: TRBD1
J gene: TRBJ1-1
CDR3 protein: CASSPPGDRGLAFF
CDR3 DNA: TGTGCCAGCAGCCCGCCGGGGGACAGGGGGCTCGCTTTCTTT

V gene: TRBV29-1
clone size: NA
D gene: NA
J gene: TRBJ2-7
CDR3 protein: CSATAPGKGVSYEQYF
CDR3 DNA: TGCAGCGCTACCGCACCAGGGAAGGGGGTATCCTACGAGCAGTACTTC

V gene: TRBV30
clone size: NA
D gene: NA
J gene: TRBJ1-4
CDR3 protein: CAWSAAGRNEKLFF
CDR3 DNA: TGTGCCTGGAGTGCTGCAGGCAGAAATGAAAAACTGTTTTTT

V gene: TRBV25-1
clone size: few
D gene: NA
J gene: TRBJ1-2
CDR3 protein: CASSELGSIYGYTF
CDR3 DNA: TGTGCCAGCAGTGAATTGGGCAGTATCTATGGCTACACCTTC

V gene: TRBV6-1
clone size: NA
D gene: NA
J gene: TRBJ1-1
CDR3 protein: CASSAVGQNTEAFF
CDR3 DNA: TGTGCCAGCAGTGCCGTCGGACAGAACACTGAAGCTTTCTTT

V gene: TRBV19
clone size: NA
D gene: TRBD1
J gene: TRBJ2-1
CDR3 protein: CASSTQGQGAVDEQFF
CDR3 DNA: TGTGCCAGTAGTACCCAGGGACAGGGGGCAGTCGATGAGCAGTTCTTC

V gene: TRBV9
clone size: NA
D gene: TRBD2
J gene: TRBJ2-7
CDR3 protein: CASSATSGGFYEQYF
CDR3 DNA: TGTGCCAGCAGCGCAACTAGCGGGGGGTTCTACGAGCAGTACTTC

V gene: TRBV18
clone size: NA
D gene: TRBD1
J gene: TRBJ1-1
CDR3 protein: CASSLPGQPLTEAFF
CDR3 DNA: TGTGCCAGCTCACTCCCGGGACAGCCTCTTACGGAAGCTTTCTTT

V gene: TRBV7-6
clone size: few
D gene: NA
J gene: TRBJ2-3
CDR3 protein: CASSYQGRDTQYF
CDR3 DNA: TGTGCCAGCAGCTATCAGGGGCGGGATACGCAGTATTTT

V gene: TRBV5-8
clone size: few
D gene: NA
J gene: TRBJ1-1
CDR3 protein: CASSFGRDTEAFF
CDR3 DNA: TGTGCCAGCAGCTTCGGCAGGGATACTGAAGCTTTCTTT

V gene: TRBV11-3
clone size: NA
D gene: TRBD2
J gene: TRBJ2-7
CDR3 protein: CASSPRGGRYEQYF
CDR3 DNA: TGTGCCAGCAGCCCCCGCGGGGGGAGGTACGAGCAGTACTTC

V gene: TRBV11-2
clone size: NA
D gene: TRBD1
J gene: TRBJ2-3
CDR3 protein: CASSLRFGQGLTQYF
CDR3 DNA: TGTGCCAGCAGCTTACGGTTTGGACAGGGTTTAACGCAGTATTTT

V gene: TRBV5-1
clone size: NA
D gene: NA
J gene: TRBJ1-5
CDR3 protein: CASSLAGIGNQPQHF
CDR3 DNA: TGCGCCAGCAGCTTGGCAGGGATCGGGAATCAGCCCCAGCATTTT

V gene: TRBV13
clone size: few
D gene: NA
J gene: TRBJ2-3
CDR3 protein: CASSTTDTQYF
CDR3 DNA: TGTGCCAGCAGCACAACAGATACGCAGTATTTT

V gene: TRBV7-3
clone size: NA
D gene: NA
J gene: TRBJ2-3
CDR3 protein: CASSLIVAGPRGTQYF
CDR3 DNA: TGTGCCAGCAGCTTAATTGTAGCGGGCCCCAGGGGTACGCAGTATTTT

V gene: TRBV12-5
clone size: few
D gene: NA
J gene: TRBJ2-5
CDR3 protein: CASGLGVGSETQYF
CDR3 DNA: TGTGCTAGTGGTCTGGGAGTTGGTTCGGAGACCCAGTACTTC

V gene: TRBV2
clone size: NA
D gene: TRBD1
J gene: TRBJ2-1
CDR3 protein: CARGTGVNEQFF
CDR3 DNA: TGTGCCAGGGGGACAGGAGTCAATGAGCAGTTCTTC

V gene: TRBV5-6
clone size: NA
D gene: TRBD1
J gene: TRBJ2-3
CDR3 protein: CASSGGTGSTDTQYF
CDR3 DNA: TGTGCCAGCAGCGGAGGGACAGGGAGCACAGATACGCAGTATTTT

V gene: TRBV5-1
clone size: NA
D gene: TRBD1
J gene: TRBJ2-1
CDR3 protein: CASSLRTGGSYNEQFF
CDR3 DNA: TGCGCCAGCAGCTTAAGGACAGGGGGCTCCTACAATGAGCAGTTCTTC

V gene: TRBV5-4
clone size: NA
D gene: NA
J gene: TRBJ2-1
CDR3 protein: CASSLGYSSTYNEQFF
CDR3 DNA: TGTGCCAGCAGCTTGGGGTACAGCTCAACTTACAATGAGCAGTTCTTC

V gene: TRBV21-1
clone size: NA
D gene: NA
J gene: TRBJ2-7
CDR3 protein: CASSPRDLTYEQYF
CDR3 DNA: TGTGCCAGCAGCCCCCGGGACTTAACCTACGAGCAGTACTTC

V gene: TRBV5-4
clone size: few
D gene: TRBD1
J gene: TRBJ1-2
CDR3 protein: CASSLRSGQAGGYTF
CDR3 DNA: TGTGCCAGCAGCTTACGGTCTGGACAGGCTGGTGGCTACACCTTC

V gene: TRBV9
clone size: NA
D gene: NA
J gene: TRBJ2-7
CDR3 protein: CASSVGVAQSSYEQYF
CDR3 DNA: TGTGCCAGCAGCGTAGGGGTAGCACAAAGCTCCTACGAGCAGTACTTC

V gene: TRBV19
clone size: NA
D gene: NA
J gene: TRBJ1-2
CDR3 protein: CASSISGTNYGYTF
CDR3 DNA: TGTGCCAGTAGTATATCGGGGACTAACTATGGCTACACCTTC

V gene: TRBV7-3
clone size: few
D gene: NA
J gene: TRBJ1-1
CDR3 protein: CASSLRLGTEAFF
CDR3 DNA: TGTGCCAGCAGCTTACGACTTGGCACTGAAGCTTTCTTT

V gene: TRBV19
clone size: NA
D gene: NA
J gene: TRBJ1-2
CDR3 protein: CASSIGGGGKYGYTF
CDR3 DNA: TGTGCCAGTAGTATCGGCGGGGGGGGGAAATATGGCTACACCTTC

V gene: TRBV6-5
clone size: NA
D gene: TRBD1
J gene: TRBJ2-1
CDR3 protein: CASSSGTGAYNEQFF
CDR3 DNA: TGTGCCAGCAGTTCCGGGACAGGGGCTTACAATGAGCAGTTCTTC

V gene: TRBV5-4
clone size: NA
D gene: NA
J gene: TRBJ1-2
CDR3 protein: CASSLAAGRLYGYTF
CDR3 DNA: TGTGCCAGCAGCTTGGCGGCAGGGAGGCTCTATGGCTACACCTTC

V gene: TRBV5-1
clone size: NA
D gene: NA
J gene: TRBJ1-2
CDR3 protein: CASSLETGWPYGYTF
CDR3 DNA: TGCGCCAGCAGCTTGGAAACAGGATGGCCCTATGGCTACACCTTC